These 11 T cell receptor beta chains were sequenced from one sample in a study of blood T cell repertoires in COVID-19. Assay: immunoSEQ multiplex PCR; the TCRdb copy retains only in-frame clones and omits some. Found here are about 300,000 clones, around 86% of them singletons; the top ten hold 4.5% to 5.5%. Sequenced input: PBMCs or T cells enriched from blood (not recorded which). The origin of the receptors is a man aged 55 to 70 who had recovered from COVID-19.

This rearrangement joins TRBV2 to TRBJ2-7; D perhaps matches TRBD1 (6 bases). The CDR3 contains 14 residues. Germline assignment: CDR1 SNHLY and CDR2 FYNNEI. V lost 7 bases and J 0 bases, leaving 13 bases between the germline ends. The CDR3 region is CASTVWDNSYEQYF. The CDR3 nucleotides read TGTGCCAGCACAGTGTGGGACAACTCCTACGAGCAGTACTTC.

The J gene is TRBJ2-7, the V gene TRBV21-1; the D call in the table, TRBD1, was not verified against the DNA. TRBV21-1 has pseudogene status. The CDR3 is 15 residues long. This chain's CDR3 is CASSKRRTIPGEQYF. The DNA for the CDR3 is TGTGCCAGCAGCAAAAGACGAACCATTCCAGGCGAGCAGTACTTC.

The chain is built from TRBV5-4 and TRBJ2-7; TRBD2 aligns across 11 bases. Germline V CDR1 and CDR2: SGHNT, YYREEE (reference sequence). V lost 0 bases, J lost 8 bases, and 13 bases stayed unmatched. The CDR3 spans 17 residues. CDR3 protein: CASSLAVGTSGLRKQYF. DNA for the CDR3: TGTGCCAGCAGCTTGGCCGTCGGGACTAGCGGTCTACGAAAGCAGTACTTC.

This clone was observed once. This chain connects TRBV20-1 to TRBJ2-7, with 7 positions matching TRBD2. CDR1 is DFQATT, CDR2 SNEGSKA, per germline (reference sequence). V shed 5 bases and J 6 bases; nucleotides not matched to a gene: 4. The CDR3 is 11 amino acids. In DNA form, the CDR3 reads TGCAGTGCTGGACTAGTAGGCGAGCAGTACTTC. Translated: CSAGLVGEQYF.

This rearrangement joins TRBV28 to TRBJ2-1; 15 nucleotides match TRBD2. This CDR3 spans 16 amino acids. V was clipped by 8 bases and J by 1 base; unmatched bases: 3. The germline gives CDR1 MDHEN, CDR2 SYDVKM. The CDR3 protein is CASRGTSGRSYNEQFF. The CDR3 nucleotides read TGTGCCAGCCGAGGGACTAGCGGGAGGTCCTACAATGAGCAGTTCTTC.

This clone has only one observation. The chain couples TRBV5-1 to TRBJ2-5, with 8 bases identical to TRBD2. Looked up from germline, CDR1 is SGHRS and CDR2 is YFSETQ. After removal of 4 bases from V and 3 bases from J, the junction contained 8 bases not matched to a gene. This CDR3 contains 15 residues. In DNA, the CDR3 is TGCGCCAGCAGCCCCGGGGGAGCGGGAGAAGAGACCCAGTACTTC. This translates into CASSPGGAGEETQYF.

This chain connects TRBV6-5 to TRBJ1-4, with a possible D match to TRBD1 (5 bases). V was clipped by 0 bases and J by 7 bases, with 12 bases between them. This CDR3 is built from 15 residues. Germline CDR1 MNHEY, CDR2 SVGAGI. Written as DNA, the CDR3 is TGTGCCAGCAGTTACTCAGAGGGCGGGGGTGAAAAACTGTTTTTT. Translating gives CASSYSEGGGEKLFF.

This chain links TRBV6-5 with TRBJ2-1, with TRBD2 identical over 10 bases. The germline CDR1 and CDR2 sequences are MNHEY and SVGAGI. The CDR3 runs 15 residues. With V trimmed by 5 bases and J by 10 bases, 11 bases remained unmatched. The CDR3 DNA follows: TGTGCCAGCAGTCAACTAGCGGGAACGCGGGAAGAGCAGTTCTTC. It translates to CASSQLAGTREEQFF.

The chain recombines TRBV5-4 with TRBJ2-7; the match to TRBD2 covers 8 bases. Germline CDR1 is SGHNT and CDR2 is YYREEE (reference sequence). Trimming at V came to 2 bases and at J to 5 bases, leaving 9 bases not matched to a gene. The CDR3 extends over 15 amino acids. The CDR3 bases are TGTGCCAGCAGCTTACCCGGGAGGGATTCCCACGAGCAGTACTTC. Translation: CASSLPGRDSHEQYF.

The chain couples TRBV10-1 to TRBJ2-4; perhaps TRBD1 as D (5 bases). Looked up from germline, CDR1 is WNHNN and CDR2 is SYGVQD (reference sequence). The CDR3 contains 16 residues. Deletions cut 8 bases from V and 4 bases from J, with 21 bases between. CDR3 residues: CASSPSDKADKNIQYF. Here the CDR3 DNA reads TGCGCCAGCTCACCCTCGGACAAGGCCGATAAAAACATTCAGTACTTC.

In nucleotides, the CDR3 is TGCGCCAGCAGCACCAGTCTAGCGCTCTCCTACGAGCAGTACTTC. Translating gives CASSTSLALSYEQYF. The chain combines TRBV5-1 with TRBJ2-7; the D gene is possibly TRBD2 (6 bases). V was trimmed by 4 bases and J by 0 bases, leaving 14 bases between them. The CDR3 is 15 amino acids. In germline, CDR1 is SGHRS, CDR2 YFSETQ.